This T cell receptor beta chain originates from a study of T cell changes during pregnancy in multiple sclerosis. This table comes from immunoSEQ multiplex PCR, and its TCRdb copy is limited to in-frame clones, with some not included. The sample lists 100,000 or so clones; more than 80% were seen once. The CDR3 runs to 14 residues. V was pared by 0 bases and J by 2 bases, with 6 bases between. Germline CDR1 reads SGHNT; CDR2 reads YYREEE (reference sequence). The clonotype originates from a female donor with multiple sclerosis, enrolled in a pregnancy study. Sequencing was performed on peripheral blood, taken in the second trimester of pregnancy. The rearrangement joins TRBV5-4 to TRBJ2-1; no reliable D call. The CDR3 reads CASSLGRTYNEQFF. For the CDR3, the DNA is TGTGCCAGCAGCTTGGGGAGAACCTACAATGAGCAGTTCTTC.